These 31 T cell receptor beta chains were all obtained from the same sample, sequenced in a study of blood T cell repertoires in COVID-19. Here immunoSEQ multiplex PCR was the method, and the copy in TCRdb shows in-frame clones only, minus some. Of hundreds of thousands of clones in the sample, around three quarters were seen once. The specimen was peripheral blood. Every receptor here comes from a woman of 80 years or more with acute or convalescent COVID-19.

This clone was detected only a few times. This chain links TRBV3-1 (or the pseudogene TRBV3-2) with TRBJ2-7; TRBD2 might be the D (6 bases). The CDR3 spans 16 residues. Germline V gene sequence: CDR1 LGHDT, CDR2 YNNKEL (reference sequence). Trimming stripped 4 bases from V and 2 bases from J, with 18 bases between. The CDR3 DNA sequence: TGTGCCAGCAGCCGGGGTCCAGCGGGTAATACCTACGAGCAGTACTTC. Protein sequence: CASSRGPAGNTYEQYF.

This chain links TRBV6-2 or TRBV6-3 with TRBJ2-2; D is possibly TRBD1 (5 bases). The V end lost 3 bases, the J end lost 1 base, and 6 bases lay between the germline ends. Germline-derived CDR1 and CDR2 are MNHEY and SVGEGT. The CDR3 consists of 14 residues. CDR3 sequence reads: CASSYQGNTGELFF. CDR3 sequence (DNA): TGTGCCAGCAGTTATCAGGGGAACACCGGGGAGCTGTTTTTT.

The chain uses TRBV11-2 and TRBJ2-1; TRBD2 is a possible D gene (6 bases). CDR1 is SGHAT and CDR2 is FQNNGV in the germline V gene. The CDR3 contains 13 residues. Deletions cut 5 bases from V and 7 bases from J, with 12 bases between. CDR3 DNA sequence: TGTGCCAGCAGCAGAGCGGGCGTTAATGAGCAGTTCTTC. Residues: CASSRAGVNEQFF.

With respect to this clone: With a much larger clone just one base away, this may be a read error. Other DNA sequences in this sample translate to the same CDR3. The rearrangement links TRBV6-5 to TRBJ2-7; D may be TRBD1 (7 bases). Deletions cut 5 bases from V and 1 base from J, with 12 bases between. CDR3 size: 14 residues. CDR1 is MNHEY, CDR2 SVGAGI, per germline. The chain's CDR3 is CASSRQGGSYEQYF. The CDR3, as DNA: TGTGCCAGCAGTAGACAGGGAGGATCCTACGAGCAGTACTTC.

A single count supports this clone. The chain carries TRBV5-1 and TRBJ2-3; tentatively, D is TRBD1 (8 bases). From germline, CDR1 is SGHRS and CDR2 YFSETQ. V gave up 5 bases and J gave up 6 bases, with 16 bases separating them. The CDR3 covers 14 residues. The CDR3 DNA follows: TGCGCCAGCAGTGACGACAGGGGAGGGGATACGCAGTATTTT. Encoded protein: CASSDDRGGDTQYF.

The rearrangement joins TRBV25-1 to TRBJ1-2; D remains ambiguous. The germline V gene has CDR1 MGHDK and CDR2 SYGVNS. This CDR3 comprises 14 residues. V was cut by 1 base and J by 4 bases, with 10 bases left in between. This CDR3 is CASSELGRVYGYTF. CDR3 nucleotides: TGTGCCAGCAGTGAATTGGGCAGAGTCTATGGCTACACCTTC.

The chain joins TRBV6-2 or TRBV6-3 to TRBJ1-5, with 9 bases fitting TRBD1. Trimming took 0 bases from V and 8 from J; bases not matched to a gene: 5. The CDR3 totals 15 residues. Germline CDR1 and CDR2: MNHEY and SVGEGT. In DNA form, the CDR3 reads TGTGCCAGCAGTTACTCAACAGGGGGCTCAGAGCCCCAGCATTTT. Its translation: CASSYSTGGSEPQHF.

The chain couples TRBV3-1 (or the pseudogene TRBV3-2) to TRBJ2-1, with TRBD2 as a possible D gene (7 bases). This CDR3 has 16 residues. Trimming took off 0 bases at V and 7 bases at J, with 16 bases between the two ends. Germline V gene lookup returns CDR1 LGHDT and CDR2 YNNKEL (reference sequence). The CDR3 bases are TGTGCCAGCAGCCAAGATCCCGGACTAGGGGGAAATGAGCAGTTCTTC. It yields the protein CASSQDPGLGGNEQFF.

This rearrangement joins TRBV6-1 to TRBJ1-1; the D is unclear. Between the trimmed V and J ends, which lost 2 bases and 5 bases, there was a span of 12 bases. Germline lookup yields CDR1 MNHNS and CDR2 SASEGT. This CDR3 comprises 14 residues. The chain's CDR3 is CASSEYGGTTEAFF. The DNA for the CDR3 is TGTGCCAGCAGTGAATATGGAGGTACAACTGAAGCTTTCTTT.

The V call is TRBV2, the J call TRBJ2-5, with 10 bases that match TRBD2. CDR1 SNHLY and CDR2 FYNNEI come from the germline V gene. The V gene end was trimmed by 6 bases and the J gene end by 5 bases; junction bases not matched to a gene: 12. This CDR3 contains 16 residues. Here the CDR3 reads CASSRATGTSDETQYF. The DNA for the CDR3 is TGTGCCAGCAGCCGCGCGACCGGGACTAGCGACGAGACCCAGTACTTC.

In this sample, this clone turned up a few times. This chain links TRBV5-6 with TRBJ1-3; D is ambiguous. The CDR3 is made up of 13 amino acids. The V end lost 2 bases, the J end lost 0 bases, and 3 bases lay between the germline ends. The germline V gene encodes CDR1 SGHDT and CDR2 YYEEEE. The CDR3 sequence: CASSFNSGNTIYF. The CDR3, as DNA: TGTGCCAGCAGCTTTAACTCTGGAAACACCATATATTTT.

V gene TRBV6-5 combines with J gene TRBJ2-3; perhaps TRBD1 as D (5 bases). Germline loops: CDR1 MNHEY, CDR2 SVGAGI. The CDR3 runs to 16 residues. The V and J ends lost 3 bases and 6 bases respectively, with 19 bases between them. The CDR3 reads CASSYGRPGQVDTQYF. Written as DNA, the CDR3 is TGTGCCAGCAGTTATGGGCGGCCAGGGCAAGTCGATACGCAGTATTTT.

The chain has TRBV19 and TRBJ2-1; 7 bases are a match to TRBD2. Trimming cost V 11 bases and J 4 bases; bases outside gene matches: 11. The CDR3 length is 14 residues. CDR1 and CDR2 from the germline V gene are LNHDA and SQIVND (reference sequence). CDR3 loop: CAVTSASSYNEQFF. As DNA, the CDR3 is TGTGCCGTTACTAGCGCTTCCAGTTACAATGAGCAGTTCTTC.

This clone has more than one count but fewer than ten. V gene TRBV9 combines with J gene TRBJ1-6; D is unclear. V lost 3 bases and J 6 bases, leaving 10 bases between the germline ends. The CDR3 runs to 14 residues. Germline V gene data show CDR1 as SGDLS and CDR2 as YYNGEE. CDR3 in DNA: TGTGCCAGCAGCGCAGACGGGGTTAATTCACCCCTCCACTTT. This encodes CASSADGVNSPLHF.

The CDR3 region has the DNA TGTGCCAGCAGGGGACAGGGGAACTATGGCTACACCTTC. Encoded protein: CASRGQGNYGYTF. The chain carries TRBV6-5 and TRBJ1-2, with 10 bases fitting TRBD1. Germline V lookup: CDR1 MNHEY, CDR2 SVGAGI. The CDR3 is 13 residues long. J was trimmed by 2 bases and V by 6 bases; bases with no gene match: 0.

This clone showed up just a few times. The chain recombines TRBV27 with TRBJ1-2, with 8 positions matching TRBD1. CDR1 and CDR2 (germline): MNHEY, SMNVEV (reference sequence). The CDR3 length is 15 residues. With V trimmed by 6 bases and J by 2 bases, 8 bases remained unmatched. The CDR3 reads CASRPVGTGNYGYTF. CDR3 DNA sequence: TGTGCCAGCAGGCCAGTTGGGACAGGAAACTATGGCTACACCTTC.

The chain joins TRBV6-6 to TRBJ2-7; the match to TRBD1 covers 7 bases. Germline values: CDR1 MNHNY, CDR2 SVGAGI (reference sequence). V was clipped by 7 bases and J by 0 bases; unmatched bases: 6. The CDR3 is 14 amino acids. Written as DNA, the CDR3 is TGTGCCAGCAACTTACAGGGGTCCTCCTACGAGCAGTACTTC. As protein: CASNLQGSSYEQYF.

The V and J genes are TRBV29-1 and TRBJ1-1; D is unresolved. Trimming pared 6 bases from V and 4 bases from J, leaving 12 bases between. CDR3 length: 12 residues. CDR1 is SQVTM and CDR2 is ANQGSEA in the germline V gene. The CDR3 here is CSVLPGITEAFF. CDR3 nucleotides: TGCAGCGTCTTGCCAGGAATCACTGAAGCTTTCTTT.

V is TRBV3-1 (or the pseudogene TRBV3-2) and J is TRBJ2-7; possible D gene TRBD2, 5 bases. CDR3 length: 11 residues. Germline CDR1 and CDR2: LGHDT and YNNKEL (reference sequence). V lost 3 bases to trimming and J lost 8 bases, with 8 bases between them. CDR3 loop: CASSQASQQYF. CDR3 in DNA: TGTGCCAGCAGCCAGGCTAGCCAGCAGTACTTC.

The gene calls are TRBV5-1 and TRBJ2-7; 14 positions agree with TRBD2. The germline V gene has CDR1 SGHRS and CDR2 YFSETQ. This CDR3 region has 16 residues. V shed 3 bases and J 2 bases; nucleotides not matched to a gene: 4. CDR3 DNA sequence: TGCGCCAGCAGCTCTGGGGGACTAGCGGGAGCCTACGAGCAGTACTTC. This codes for CASSSGGLAGAYEQYF.

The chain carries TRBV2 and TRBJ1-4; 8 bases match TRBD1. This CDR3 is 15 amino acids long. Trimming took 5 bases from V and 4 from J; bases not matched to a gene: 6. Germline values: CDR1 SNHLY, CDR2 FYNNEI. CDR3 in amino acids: CASSLTGAGNEKLFF. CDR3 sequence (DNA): TGTGCCAGCAGTCTGACAGGGGCGGGTAATGAAAAACTGTTTTTT.

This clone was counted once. CDR3 sequence: CASSPPAGAGTDTQYF. The CDR3 DNA sequence: TGCGCCAGCAGCCCCCCAGCGGGGGCCGGCACAGATACGCAGTATTTT. This rearrangement joins TRBV5-1 to TRBJ2-3; 8 positions agree with TRBD2. The CDR3 is 16 residues long. Germline-derived CDR1 and CDR2 are SGHRS and YFSETQ. V was pared by 4 bases and J by 1 base, with 8 bases of the junction left unmatched.

The CDR3 region has the DNA TGTGCCAGCAGTGACGACTCGGGGGGTCCCTATGGCTACACCTTC. Protein sequence: CASSDDSGGPYGYTF. The gene calls are TRBV6-4 and TRBJ1-2; a possible D gene is TRBD1 (5 bases). The CDR3 runs to 15 residues. The germline V and J ends were trimmed by 2 bases and 4 bases, with 14 bases remaining between them. The germline V gene encodes CDR1 MRHNA and CDR2 SNTAGT.

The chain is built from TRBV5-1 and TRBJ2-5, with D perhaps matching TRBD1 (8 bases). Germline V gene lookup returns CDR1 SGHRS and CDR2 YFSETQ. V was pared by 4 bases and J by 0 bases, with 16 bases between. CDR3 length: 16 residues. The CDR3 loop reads CASSLTGEGNQETQYF. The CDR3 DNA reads TGCGCCAGCAGCCTGACAGGGGAGGGGAACCAAGAGACCCAGTACTTC.

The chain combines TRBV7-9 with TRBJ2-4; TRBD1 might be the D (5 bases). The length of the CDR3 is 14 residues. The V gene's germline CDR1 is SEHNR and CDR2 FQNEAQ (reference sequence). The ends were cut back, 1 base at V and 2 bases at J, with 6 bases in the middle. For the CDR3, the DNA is TGTGCCAGCAGCTTAGGGACAACCAAAAACATTCAGTACTTC. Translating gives CASSLGTTKNIQYF. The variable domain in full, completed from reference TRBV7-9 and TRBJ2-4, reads DTGVSQNPRHKITKRGQNVTFRCDPISEHNRLYWYRQTLGQGPEFLTYFQNEAQLEKSRLLSDRFSAERPKGSFSTLEIQRTEQGDSAMYLCASSLGTTKNIQYFGAGTRLSVL.

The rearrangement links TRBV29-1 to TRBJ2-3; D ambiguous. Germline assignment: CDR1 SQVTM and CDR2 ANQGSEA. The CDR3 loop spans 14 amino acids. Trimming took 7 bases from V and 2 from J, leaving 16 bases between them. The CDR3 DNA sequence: TGCAGCGGGTCGACTGGCTCTACCACAGATACGCAGTATTTT. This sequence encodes CSGSTGSTTDTQYF.

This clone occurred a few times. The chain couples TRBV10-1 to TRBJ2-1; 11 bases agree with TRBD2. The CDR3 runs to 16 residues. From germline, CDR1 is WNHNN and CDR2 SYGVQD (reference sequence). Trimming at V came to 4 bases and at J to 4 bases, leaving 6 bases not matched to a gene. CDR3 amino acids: CASSALAGGRYNEQFF. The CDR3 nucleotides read TGCGCCAGCAGTGCATTAGCGGGAGGGCGTTACAATGAGCAGTTCTTC.

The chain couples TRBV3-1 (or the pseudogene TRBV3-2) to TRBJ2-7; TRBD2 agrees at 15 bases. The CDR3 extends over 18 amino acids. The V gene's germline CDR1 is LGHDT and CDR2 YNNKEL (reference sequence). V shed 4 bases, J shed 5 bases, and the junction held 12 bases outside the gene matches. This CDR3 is CASSPGLAGGISPHEQYF. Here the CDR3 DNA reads TGTGCCAGCAGCCCGGGACTAGCGGGAGGTATAAGCCCCCACGAGCAGTACTTC.

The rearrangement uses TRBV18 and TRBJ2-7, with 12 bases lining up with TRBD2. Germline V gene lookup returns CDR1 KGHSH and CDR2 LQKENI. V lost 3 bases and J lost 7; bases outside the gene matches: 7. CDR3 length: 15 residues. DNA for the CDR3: TGTGCCAGCTCACCGCTAGCGGGGGGGCCGGGGGAGCAGTACTTC. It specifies CASSPLAGGPGEQYF.

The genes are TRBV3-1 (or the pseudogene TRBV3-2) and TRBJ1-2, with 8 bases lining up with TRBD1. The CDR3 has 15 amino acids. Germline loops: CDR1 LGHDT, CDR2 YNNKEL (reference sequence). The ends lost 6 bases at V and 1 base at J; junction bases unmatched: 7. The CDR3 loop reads CASSHPTGGNYGYTF. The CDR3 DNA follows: TGTGCCAGCAGTCACCCCACAGGGGGTAACTATGGCTACACCTTC.

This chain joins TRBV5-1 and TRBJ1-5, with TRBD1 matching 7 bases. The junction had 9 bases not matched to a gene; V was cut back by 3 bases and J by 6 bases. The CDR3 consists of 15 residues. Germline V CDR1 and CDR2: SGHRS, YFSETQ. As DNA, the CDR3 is TGCGCCAGCAGCTATGGAGGGGGCGCCGGTCAGCCCCAGCATTTT. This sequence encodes CASSYGGGAGQPQHF.